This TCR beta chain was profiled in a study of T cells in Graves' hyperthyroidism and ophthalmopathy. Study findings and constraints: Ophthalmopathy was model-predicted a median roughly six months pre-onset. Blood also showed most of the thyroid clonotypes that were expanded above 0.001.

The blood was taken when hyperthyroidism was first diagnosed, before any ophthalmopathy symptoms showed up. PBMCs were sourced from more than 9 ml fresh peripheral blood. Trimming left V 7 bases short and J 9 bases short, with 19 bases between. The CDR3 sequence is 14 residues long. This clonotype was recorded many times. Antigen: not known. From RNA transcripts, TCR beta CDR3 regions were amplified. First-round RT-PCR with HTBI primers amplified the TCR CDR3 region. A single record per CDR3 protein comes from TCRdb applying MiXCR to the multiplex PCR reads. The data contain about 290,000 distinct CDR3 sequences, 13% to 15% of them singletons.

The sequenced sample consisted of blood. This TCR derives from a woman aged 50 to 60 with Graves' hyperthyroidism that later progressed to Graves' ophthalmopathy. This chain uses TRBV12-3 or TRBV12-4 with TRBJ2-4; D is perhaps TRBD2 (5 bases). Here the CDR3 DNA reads TGTGCCAGCACCGAAGCCGGGGAACCCCTCATTCAGTACTTC. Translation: CASTEAGEPLIQYF.